This T cell receptor (beta chain) was obtained from a study of OX40 agonist ivuxolimab in advanced cancers. About the study: Those treated in dose escalation had hepatocellular carcinoma, melanoma, renal cell cancer or head and neck cancer.

Sequencing used immunoSEQ multiplex PCR; TCRdb keeps in-frame clones, though not all of them. Found here are fewer than 80,000 clones, more than 80% of them singletons; the top ten hold approximately 5%. CDR1 is MGHDK, CDR2 SYGVNS, per germline. V gave up 3 bases and J gave up 3 bases, with 8 bases separating them. The CDR3 loop spans 13 amino acids. This specimen consisted of CD4+ or CD8+ T cells sorted from blood, obtained in a trial of the OX40 agonist ivuxolimab. The sequence derives from an adult with an advanced solid tumor such as melanoma, head and neck, liver or kidney cancer. The chain combines TRBV25-1 with TRBJ2-5, with D hard to call. The CDR3 is CASSDNPEETQYF. The CDR3 nucleotides are TGTGCCAGCAGTGATAATCCAGAAGAGACCCAGTACTTC.